This T cell receptor (beta chain) was profiled in a study of cytomegalovirus exposure and HLA in healthy donors. Study results and limitations: The authors later found most CMV-associated TCR beta chains appeared HLA-restricted. Later analysis placed DRB1 highest and HLA-C lowest in TCR association rates, which differed by HLA locus. Later on, a genetic analysis was performed. It linked a missense variant in DCLRE1C with V- and J-gene trimming of TCR beta.

With respect to this clone: What it recognizes is unknown.

Primers for the PCR totalled 60 Vbeta and 13 Jbeta. Produced via immunoSEQ multiplex PCR; TCRdb's table is partial and in-frame only. The repertoire table contains 87,000 or so clones. This receptor was obtained from a man aged 50 to 59 in good health and CMV-seropositive. The sample taken for sequencing was PBMCs.

The CDR3 DNA is TGTGCCGCAACACCGGGACTAATGAGGGGTGAGCAGTTCTTC. Translated, it gives CAATPGLMRGEQFF. The chain carries TRBV30 and TRBJ2-1; 7 bases map to TRBD2. Germline values: CDR1 GTSNPN, CDR2 SVGIG (reference sequence). The ends lost 8 bases at V and 9 bases at J; junction bases unmatched: 16. The CDR3 is 14 amino acids. Full variable domain (remainder filled in from reference TRBV30 and TRBJ2-1): SQTIHQWPATLVQPVGSPLSLECTVEGTSNPNLYWYRQAAGRGLQLLFYSVGIGQISSEVPQNLSASRPQDRQFILSSKKLLLSDSGFYLCAATPGLMRGEQFFGPGTRLTVL.